This entry features one T cell receptor beta chain sequence. Its antigen is as yet unknown. The data belong to a study of monozygotic twins with inflammatory bowel disease. TCRdb reprocessed the 5' RACE reads; each CDR3 protein has one entry and no DNA is given. The specimen's table records about 380,000 distinct CDR3 sequences. The CDR3 covers 16 residues. Findings and caveats of the study: People with IBD had fewer clonotypes in common with others than healthy twins did, especially with disease activity.

The chain carries TRBV12-3 or TRBV12-4 and TRBJ2-1; TCRdb calls TRBD1, which cannot be checked without DNA. The sample comprised blood. This sequence originates from a human donor with ulcerative colitis or Crohn's disease, or a healthy co-twin of an affected twin (not recorded which). The CDR3 is CASSVITGGTYNEQFF.